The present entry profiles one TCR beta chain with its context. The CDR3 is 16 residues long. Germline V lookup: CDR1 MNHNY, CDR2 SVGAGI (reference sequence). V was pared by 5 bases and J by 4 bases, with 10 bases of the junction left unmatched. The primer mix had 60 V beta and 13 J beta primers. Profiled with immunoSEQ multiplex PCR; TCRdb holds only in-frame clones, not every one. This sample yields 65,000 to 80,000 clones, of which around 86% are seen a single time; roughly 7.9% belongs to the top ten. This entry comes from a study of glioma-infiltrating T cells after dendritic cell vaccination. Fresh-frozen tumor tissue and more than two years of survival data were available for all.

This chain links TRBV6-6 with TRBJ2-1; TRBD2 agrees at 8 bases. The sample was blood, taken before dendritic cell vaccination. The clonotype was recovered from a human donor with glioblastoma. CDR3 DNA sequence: TGTGCCAGCAGTGGACCAGCGGGGGCTGTATACAATGAGCAGTTCTTC. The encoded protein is CASSGPAGAVYNEQFF.